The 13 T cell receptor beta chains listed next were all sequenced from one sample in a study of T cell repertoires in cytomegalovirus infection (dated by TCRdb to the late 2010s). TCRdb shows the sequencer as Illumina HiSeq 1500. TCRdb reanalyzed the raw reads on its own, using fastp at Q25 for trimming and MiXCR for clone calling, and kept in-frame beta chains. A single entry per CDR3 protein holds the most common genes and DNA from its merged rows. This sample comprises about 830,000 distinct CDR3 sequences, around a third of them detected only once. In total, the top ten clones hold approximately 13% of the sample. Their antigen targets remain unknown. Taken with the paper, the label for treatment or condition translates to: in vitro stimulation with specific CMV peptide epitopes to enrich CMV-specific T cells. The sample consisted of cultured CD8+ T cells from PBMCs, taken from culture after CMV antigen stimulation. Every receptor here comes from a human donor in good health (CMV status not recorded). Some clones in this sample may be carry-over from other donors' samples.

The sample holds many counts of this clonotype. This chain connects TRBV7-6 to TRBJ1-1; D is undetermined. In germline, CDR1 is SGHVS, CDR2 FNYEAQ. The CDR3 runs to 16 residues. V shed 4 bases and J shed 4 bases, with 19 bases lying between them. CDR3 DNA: TGTGCCAGCAGCTCCCTTGGGGTCGCGGGGAGCACTGAAGCTTTCTTT. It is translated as CASSSLGVAGSTEAFF. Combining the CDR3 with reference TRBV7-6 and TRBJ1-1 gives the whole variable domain GAGVSQSPRYKVTKRGQDVALRCDPISGHVSLYWYRQALGQGPEFLTYFNYEAQQDKSGLPNDRFSAERPEGSISTLTIQRTEQRDSAMYRCASSSLGVAGSTEAFFGQGTRLTVV.

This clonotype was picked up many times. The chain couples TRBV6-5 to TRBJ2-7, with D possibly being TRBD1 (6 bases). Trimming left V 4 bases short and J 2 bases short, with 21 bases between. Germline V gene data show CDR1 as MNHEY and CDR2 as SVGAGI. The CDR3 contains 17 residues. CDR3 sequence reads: CASSSVKGETPTYEQYF. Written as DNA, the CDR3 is TGTGCCAGCAGTTCGGTGAAGGGGGAAACACCTACCTACGAGCAGTACTTC.

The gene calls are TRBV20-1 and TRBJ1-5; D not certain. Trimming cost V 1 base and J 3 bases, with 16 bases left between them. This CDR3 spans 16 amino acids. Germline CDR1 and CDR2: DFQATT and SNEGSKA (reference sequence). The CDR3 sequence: CSARANPSHYNQPQHF. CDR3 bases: TGCAGTGCTAGAGCTAACCCGTCTCACTACAATCAGCCCCAGCATTTT.

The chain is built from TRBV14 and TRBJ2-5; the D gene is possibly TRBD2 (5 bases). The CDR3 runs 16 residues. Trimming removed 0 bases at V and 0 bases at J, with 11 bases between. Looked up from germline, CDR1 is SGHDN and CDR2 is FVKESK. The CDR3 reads CASSQEERRYQETQYF. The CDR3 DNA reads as TGTGCCAGCAGCCAAGAGGAGCGGAGATACCAAGAGACCCAGTACTTC. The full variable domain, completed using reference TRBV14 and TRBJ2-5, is EAGVTQFPSHSVIEKGQTVTLRCDPISGHDNLYWYRRVMGKEIKFLLHFVKESKQDESGMPNNRFLAERTGGTYSTLKVQPAELEDSGVYFCASSQEERRYQETQYFGPGTRLLVL.

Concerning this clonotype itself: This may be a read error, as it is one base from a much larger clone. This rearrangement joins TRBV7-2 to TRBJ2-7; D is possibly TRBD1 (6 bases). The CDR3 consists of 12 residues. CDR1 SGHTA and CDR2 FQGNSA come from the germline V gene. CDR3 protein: CACSFTGLEQYV. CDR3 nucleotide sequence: TGTGCCTGCAGCTTTACAGGGCTCGAGCAGTACGTC.

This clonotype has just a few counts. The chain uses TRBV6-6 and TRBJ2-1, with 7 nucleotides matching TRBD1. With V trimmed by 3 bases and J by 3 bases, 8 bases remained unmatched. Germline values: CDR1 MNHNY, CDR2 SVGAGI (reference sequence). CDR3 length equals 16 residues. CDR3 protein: CASSYLRTGDYNEQFF. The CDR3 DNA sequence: TGTGCCAGCAGTTATTTACGGACAGGAGACTACAATGAGCAGTTCTTC.

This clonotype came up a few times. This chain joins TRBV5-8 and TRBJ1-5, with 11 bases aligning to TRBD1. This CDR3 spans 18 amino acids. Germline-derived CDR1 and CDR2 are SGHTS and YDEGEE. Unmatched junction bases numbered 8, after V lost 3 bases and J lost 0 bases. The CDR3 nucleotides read TGTGCCAGCAGCTCCAGGACAGGGGGCATGTATAGCAATCAGCCCCAGCATTTT. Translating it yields CASSSRTGGMYSNQPQHF. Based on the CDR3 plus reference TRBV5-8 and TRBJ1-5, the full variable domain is EAGVTQSPTHLIKTRGQQATLRCSPISGHTSVYWYQQALGLGLQFLLWYDEGEERNRGNFPPRFSGRQFPNYSSELNVNALELEDSALYLCASSSRTGGMYSNQPQHFGDGTRLSIL.

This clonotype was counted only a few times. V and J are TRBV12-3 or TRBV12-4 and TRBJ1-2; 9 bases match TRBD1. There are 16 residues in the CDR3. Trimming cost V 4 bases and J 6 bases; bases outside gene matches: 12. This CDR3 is CASSSSPDRGNDGYTF. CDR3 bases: TGTGCCAGCAGTTCAAGCCCGGACAGGGGAAACGATGGCTACACCTTC.

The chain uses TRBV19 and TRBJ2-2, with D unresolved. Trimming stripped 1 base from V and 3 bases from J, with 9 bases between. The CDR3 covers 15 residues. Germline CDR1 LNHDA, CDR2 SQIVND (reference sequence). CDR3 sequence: CASSIGSLYTGELFF. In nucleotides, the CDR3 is TGTGCCAGTAGTATAGGCTCGCTTTACACCGGGGAGCTGTTTTTT.

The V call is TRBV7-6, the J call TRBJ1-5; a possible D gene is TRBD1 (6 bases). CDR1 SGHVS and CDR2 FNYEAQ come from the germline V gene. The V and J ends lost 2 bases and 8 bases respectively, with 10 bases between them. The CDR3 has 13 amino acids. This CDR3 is CASSLKQGKPQHF. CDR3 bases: TGTGCCAGCAGCTTAAAGCAGGGGAAGCCCCAGCATTTT.

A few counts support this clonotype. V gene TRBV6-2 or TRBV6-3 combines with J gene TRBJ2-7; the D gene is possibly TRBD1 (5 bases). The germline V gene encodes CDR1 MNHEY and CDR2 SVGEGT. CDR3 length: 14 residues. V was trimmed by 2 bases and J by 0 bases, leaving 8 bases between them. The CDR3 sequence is CASSYRGYSYEQYF. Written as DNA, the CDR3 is TGTGCCAGCAGTTACAGGGGCTACTCCTACGAGCAGTACTTC.

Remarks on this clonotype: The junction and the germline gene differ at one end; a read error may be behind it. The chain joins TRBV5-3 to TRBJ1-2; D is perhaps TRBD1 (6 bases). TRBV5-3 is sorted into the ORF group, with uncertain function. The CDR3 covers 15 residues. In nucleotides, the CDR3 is TGTGCCAGCAGCTTGTTCGGGGGCCAAGACTATGGCTACACCTTC. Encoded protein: CASSLFGGQDYGYTF.

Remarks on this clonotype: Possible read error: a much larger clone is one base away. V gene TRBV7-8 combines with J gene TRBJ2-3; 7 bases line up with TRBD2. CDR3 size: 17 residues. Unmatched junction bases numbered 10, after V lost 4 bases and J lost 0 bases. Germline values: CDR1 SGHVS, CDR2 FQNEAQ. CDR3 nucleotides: TGTGCCAGCAGCTCCGGACTAGTGGTACCTAGCACAGATACGCAGTATTTT. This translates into CASSSGLVVPSTDTQYF.